A selection of T cell receptor beta chains follows, all from one sample in a study of T-cell reconstitution after alpha-beta-depleted transplantation in children. TCRdb re-called the PCR reads with MiXCR, one entry per CDR3 protein. The table has about 400,000 distinct CDR3 sequences, about a fifth seen once. The specimen was PBMCs from the stem cell graft donor, collected from the stem cell graft. Source of these receptors: a human donor who donated a stem cell graft to a child with acute myeloid leukemia. CDR3s include the opening cysteine and the closing phenylalanine or tryptophan. Each record gives: CDR3 protein, CDR3 DNA, D gene, V gene, J gene, clone size. D genes are given only for firm matches. Not all rows give a size; the values are once, few, many and, for expanded clones, a class.

CDR3: CASSAAGGGLEKLFF
DNA: TGTGCCAGCAGTGCCGCCGGGGGCGGACTAGAAAAACTGTTTTTT
D: .
V: TRBV6-1
J: TRBJ1-4
size: .

CDR3: CASTSQGTQYF
DNA: TGTGCCAGCACCTCCCAGGGGACCCAGTACTTC
D: .
V: TRBV27
J: TRBJ2-5
size: .

CDR3: CASSPIGRALNNEQFF
DNA: TGTGCCAGCAGCCCCATCGGGAGGGCCCTGAACAATGAGCAGTTCTTC
D: TRBD2
V: TRBV7-6
J: TRBJ2-1
size: few

CDR3: CSAREVGSQGTQYF
DNA: TGCAGTGCTAGAGAGGTGGGGAGCCAGGGTACGCAGTATTTT
D: .
V: TRBV20-1
J: TRBJ2-3
size: many

CDR3: CASSLSGMGEQFF
DNA: TGCGCCAGCAGCTTGTCAGGGATGGGTGAGCAGTTCTTC
D: .
V: TRBV5-1
J: TRBJ2-1
size: .

CDR3: CASRGDGQGRAEAFF
DNA: TGTGCCAGCAGAGGGGACGGCCAAGGACGGGCTGAAGCTTTCTTT
D: .
V: TRBV25-1
J: TRBJ1-1
size: .

CDR3: CASSYGAGTGETQYF
DNA: TGTGCCAGCAGTTATGGAGCGGGAACGGGGGAGACCCAGTACTTC
D: TRBD2
V: TRBV6-5
J: TRBJ2-5
size: .

CDR3: CASRGDGHYEQYF
DNA: TGTGCCAGCAGGGGGGATGGGCACTACGAGCAGTACTTC
D: .
V: TRBV12-3/TRBV12-4
J: TRBJ2-7
size: few

CDR3: CASSMTSGRADEQYF
DNA: TGTGCCAGTAGTATGACTAGCGGGAGGGCCGACGAGCAGTACTTC
D: TRBD2
V: TRBV19
J: TRBJ2-7
size: .

CDR3: CASSLPWGLAGYEQYF
DNA: TGTGCCAGCAGCCTACCTTGGGGACTAGCGGGGTACGAGCAGTACTTC
D: TRBD2
V: TRBV28
J: TRBJ2-7
size: .

CDR3: CASSRGTSGSEQFF
DNA: TGTGCCAGCAGCCGTGGTACTAGCGGGTCTGAGCAGTTCTTC
D: TRBD2
V: TRBV11-2
J: TRBJ2-1
size: few

CDR3: CSVHHTEAFF
DNA: TGCAGCGTCCATCACACTGAAGCTTTCTTT
D: .
V: TRBV29-1
J: TRBJ1-1
size: many

CDR3: CASTELGGGGTDTQYF
DNA: TGTGCCAGCACCGAACTTGGGGGTGGTGGCACAGATACGCAGTATTTT
D: .
V: TRBV6-5
J: TRBJ2-3
size: .

CDR3: CASSQAGGFYNEQFF
DNA: TGCGCCAGCAGCCAAGCAGGAGGGTTCTACAATGAGCAGTTCTTC
D: .
V: TRBV4-1
J: TRBJ2-1
size: .

CDR3: CASSETWQGADTQYF
DNA: TGTGCCAGCAGTGAAACTTGGCAGGGGGCAGATACGCAGTATTTT
D: TRBD1
V: TRBV6-1
J: TRBJ2-3
size: .

CDR3: CASRAGGVLSEEQFF
DNA: TGTGCCAGCAGGGCGGGGGGAGTCCTCTCTGAAGAGCAGTTCTTC
D: TRBD2
V: TRBV27
J: TRBJ2-1
size: few

CDR3: CASSLEMTGNTIYF
DNA: TGCGCCAGCAGCTTGGAGATGACTGGAAACACCATATATTTT
D: .
V: TRBV5-1
J: TRBJ1-3
size: .

CDR3: CASSLAGFEQGDGYTF
DNA: TGCGCCAGCAGCTTGGCCGGTTTTGAACAGGGAGATGGCTACACCTTC
D: .
V: TRBV5-1
J: TRBJ1-2
size: .

CDR3: CSARARLEYEQYF
DNA: TGCAGTGCTAGAGCCCGTCTAGAGTACGAGCAGTACTTC
D: .
V: TRBV20-1
J: TRBJ2-7
size: .

CDR3: CSATRRSTGELFF
DNA: TGCAGTGCTACAAGGCGTAGCACCGGGGAGCTGTTTTTT
D: .
V: TRBV20-1
J: TRBJ2-2
size: many

CDR3: CASSLAGAGGLGADTQYF
DNA: TGTGCCAGCAGCTTAGCAGGAGCGGGAGGCCTTGGGGCAGATACGCAGTATTTT
D: TRBD2
V: TRBV7-2
J: TRBJ2-3
size: .

CDR3: CATSREPRSEQYF
DNA: TGTGCCACCAGCAGAGAGCCCCGCTCCGAGCAGTACTTC
D: .
V: TRBV15
J: TRBJ2-7
size: few

CDR3: CSAPRSSGGRSSYNEQFF
DNA: TGCAGTGCTCCCCGATCGTCGGGGGGGCGAAGCTCCTACAATGAGCAGTTCTTC
D: TRBD2
V: TRBV20-1
J: TRBJ2-1
size: many

CDR3: CASSYGLYPYEQYF
DNA: TGTGCCAGCAGTTATGGCTTATACCCCTACGAGCAGTACTTC
D: .
V: TRBV6-5
J: TRBJ2-7
size: few

CDR3: CASSLGPRTGREQYF
DNA: TGTGCCAGCAGTTTGGGCCCCCGTACAGGGCGCGAGCAGTACTTC
D: .
V: TRBV12-3/TRBV12-4
J: TRBJ2-7
size: .

CDR3: CASSAPGLAGEETQYF
DNA: TGTGCCAGCAGTGCCCCGGGACTAGCGGGAGAAGAGACCCAGTACTTC
D: TRBD2
V: TRBV12-3/TRBV12-4
J: TRBJ2-5
size: .

CDR3: CASSPLAGVGETQYF
DNA: TGTGCTAGCAGCCCTCTAGCGGGAGTAGGGGAGACCCAGTACTTC
D: TRBD2
V: TRBV7-7
J: TRBJ2-5
size: .

CDR3: CSARRGLRNEQFF
DNA: TGCAGTGCTAGAAGAGGACTCCGCAATGAGCAGTTCTTC
D: .
V: TRBV20-1
J: TRBJ2-1
size: many

CDR3: CASSEYSDTQYF
DNA: TGTGCCAGCAGTGAATATTCAGATACGCAGTATTTT
D: .
V: TRBV25-1
J: TRBJ2-3
size: .

CDR3: CAISPKRDGQETQYF
DNA: TGTGCCATCAGCCCCAAGAGGGACGGCCAAGAGACCCAGTACTTC
D: .
V: TRBV10-3
J: TRBJ2-5
size: .

CDR3: CASNLAGQNTEAFF
DNA: TGCGCCAGCAACCTCGCCGGGCAGAACACTGAAGCTTTCTTT
D: .
V: TRBV4-3
J: TRBJ1-1
size: few

CDR3: CASREQSSYNEQFF
DNA: TGCGCCAGCAGAGAGCAAAGCTCCTACAATGAGCAGTTCTTC
D: .
V: TRBV5-1
J: TRBJ2-1
size: .

CDR3: CASSLAHGLYNEQFF
DNA: TGTGCCAGCAGCTTAGCACATGGACTTTACAATGAGCAGTTCTTC
D: .
V: TRBV7-9
J: TRBJ2-1
size: many

CDR3: CASSHEYNEQFF
DNA: TGTGCCAGCAGCCATGAGTACAATGAGCAGTTCTTC
D: .
V: TRBV7-9
J: TRBJ2-1
size: .